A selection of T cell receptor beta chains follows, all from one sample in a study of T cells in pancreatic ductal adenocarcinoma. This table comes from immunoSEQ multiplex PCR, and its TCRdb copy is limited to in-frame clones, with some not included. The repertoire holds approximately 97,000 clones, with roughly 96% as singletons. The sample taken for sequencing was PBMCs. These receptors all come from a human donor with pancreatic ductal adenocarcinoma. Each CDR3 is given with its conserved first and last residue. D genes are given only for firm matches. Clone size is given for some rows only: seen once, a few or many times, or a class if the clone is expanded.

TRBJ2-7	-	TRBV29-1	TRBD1	TGCAGCGCATCTCGGGACAGGGTCTCCGAGCAGTACTTC	CSASRDRVSEQYF
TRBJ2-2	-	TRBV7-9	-	TGTGCCAGCAGCTCGCCGGGTCAAAACACCGGGGAGCTGTTTTTT	CASSSPGQNTGELFF
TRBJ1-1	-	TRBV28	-	TGTGCCAGCAGCTCCCCCGCTTTTGAGAATGAAGCTTTCTTT	CASSSPAFENEAFF
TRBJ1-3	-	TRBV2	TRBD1	TGTGCCAGCAGCCGCGACAGGGAGGGAAACACCATATATTTT	CASSRDREGNTIYF
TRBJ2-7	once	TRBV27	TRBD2	TGTGCCAGCAGCTTCTTTAGCGGGAACTCTAACGAGCAGTACTTC	CASSFFSGNSNEQYF
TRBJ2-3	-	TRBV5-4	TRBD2	TGTGCCAGCACCGGGGGACTAGCGGGGGCCCGGGGAGATACGCAGTATTTT	CASTGGLAGARGDTQYF
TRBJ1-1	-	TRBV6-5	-	TGTGCCAGCAGTTACGGAGGGGCGAACACTGAAGCTTTCTTT	CASSYGGANTEAFF
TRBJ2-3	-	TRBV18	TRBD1	TGTGCCAGCGTCCGACAGGGTCCCGCAGATACGCAGTATTTT	CASVRQGPADTQYF
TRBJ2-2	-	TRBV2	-	TGTGCCAGCGGAACGGGAGTTAACACCGGGGAGCTGTTTTTT	CASGTGVNTGELFF
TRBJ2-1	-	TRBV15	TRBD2	TGTGCCACCAGCAGAGATCGTCGGGGGGGGAATGAGCAGTTCTTC	CATSRDRRGGNEQFF
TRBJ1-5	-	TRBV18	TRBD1	TGTGCCAGCTCACTGGACAGGGTTAGCAATCAGCCCCAGCATTTT	CASSLDRVSNQPQHF
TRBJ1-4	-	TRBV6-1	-	TGTGCCAGCACACAGGCCTTTGCAACTAATGAAAAACTGTTTTTT	CASTQAFATNEKLFF
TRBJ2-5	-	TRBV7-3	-	TGTGCCAGCAGCTTATTGGTAGCGGCCAAGGGGCGCGAGACCCAGTACTTC	CASSLLVAAKGRETQYF
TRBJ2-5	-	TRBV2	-	TGTGCCAGCAGTGCGGGGGAGACCCAGTACTTC	CASSAGETQYF
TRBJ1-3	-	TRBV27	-	TGTGCCAGCAGTTTGACAGAGGGAAACACCATATATTTT	CASSLTEGNTIYF
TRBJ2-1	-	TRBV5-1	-	TGCGCCAGCAGCTGGCAGTCATCAACCGATGAGCAGTTCTTC	CASSWQSSTDEQFF
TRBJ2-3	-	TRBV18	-	TGTGCCAGCTCACTAGCCAGCGGCACAGATACGCAGTATTTT	CASSLASGTDTQYF
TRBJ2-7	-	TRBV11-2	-	TGTGCCAGCGGGCCAGTAAGCTACGAGCAGTACTTC	CASGPVSYEQYF
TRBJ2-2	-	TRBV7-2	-	TGTGCCAGCAGCTTCAGGGCAACCGGGGAGCTGTTTTTT	CASSFRATGELFF
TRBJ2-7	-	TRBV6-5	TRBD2	TGTGCCAGCAAGAGGGGTGGACTAGATGGTCGCGAGCAGTACTTC	CASKRGGLDGREQYF
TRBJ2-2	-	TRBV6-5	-	TGTGCCAGCAGTTACGGGAGCCACGGGGAGCTGTTTTTT	CASSYGSHGELFF
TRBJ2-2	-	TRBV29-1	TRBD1	TGCAGCGTAGACAGGGGTCAAACCGGGGAGCTGTTTTTT	CSVDRGQTGELFF
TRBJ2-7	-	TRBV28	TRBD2	TGTGCCAGCGGACTAGCGGGATCTTACGAGCAGTACTTC	CASGLAGSYEQYF
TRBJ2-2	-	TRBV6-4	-	TGTGCCAGCAAAGAGACTTTAAACACCGGGGAGCTGTTTTTT	CASKETLNTGELFF
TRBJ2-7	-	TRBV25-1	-	TGTGCCAGCAGTTCATCAGGGACACAGAATACTTACGAGCAGTACTTC	CASSSSGTQNTYEQYF
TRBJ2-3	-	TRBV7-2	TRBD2	TGTGCCAGCAGCTCAACCCTTCGACTAGCGGGAACAGATACGCAGTATTTT	CASSSTLRLAGTDTQYF
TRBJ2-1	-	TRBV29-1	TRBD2	TGCAGCGTTGAACGAGCGGGGTTTGGGAATGAGCAGTTCTTC	CSVERAGFGNEQFF
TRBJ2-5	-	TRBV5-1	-	TGCGCCAGCAGCCCCGGGACTCCCGAGACCCAGTACTTC	CASSPGTPETQYF
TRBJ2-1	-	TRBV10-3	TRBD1	TGTGCCATCAGGGGACAGGGTGGCAACAATGAGCAGTTCTTC	CAIRGQGGNNEQFF
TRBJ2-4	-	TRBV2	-	TGTGCCAGCAGTGGGGAGCGACTAGCCAAAAACATTCAGTACTTC	CASSGERLAKNIQYF
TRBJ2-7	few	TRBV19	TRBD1	TGTGCCAGTAGTGTGGGACAGGGCGGCTACGAGCAGTACTTC	CASSVGQGGYEQYF
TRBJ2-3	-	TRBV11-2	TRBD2	TGTGCCAGCAGCATTATTGGGGCGGGGGCAGATACGCAGTATTTT	CASSIIGAGADTQYF
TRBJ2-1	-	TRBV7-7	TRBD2	TGTGCCAGCAGCTTAGCTAGCGGGAGCTATGAGCAGTTCTTC	CASSLASGSYEQFF
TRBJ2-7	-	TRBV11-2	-	TGTGCCAGCAGCACAGGACAGCCTCCCTCATACGAGCAGTACTTC	CASSTGQPPSYEQYF
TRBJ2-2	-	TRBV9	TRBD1	TGTGCCAGCAGCCACCTTAGGACAGGGCGGAACACCGGGGAGCTGTTTTTT	CASSHLRTGRNTGELFF
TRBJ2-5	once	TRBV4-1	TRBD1	TGCGCCAGCAGCCAATTGCAGAGGGGGCGCGAAGAGACCCAGTACTTC	CASSQLQRGREETQYF
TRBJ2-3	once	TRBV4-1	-	TGCGCCAGCAGCCAAGGAGCCGGGACTAGCACAGATACGCAGTATTTT	CASSQGAGTSTDTQYF
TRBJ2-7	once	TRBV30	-	TGTGCCTGGAGTCAACCGGGGATACAGTACTTC	CAWSQPGIQYF
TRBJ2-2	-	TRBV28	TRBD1	TGTGCCAGCAGTTTTCTAATGACAGGGGACTGGTCCACCGGGGAGCTGTTTTTT	CASSFLMTGDWSTGELFF
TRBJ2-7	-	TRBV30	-	TGTGCCTGGAGTCCGGGACACACCTACGAGCAGTACTTC	CAWSPGHTYEQYF
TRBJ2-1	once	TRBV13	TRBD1	TGTGCCAGCAGCTCTACAGGGGCGCCCAATGAGCAGTTCTTC	CASSSTGAPNEQFF
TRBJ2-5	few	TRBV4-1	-	TGCGCCAGCAGCCAAGAAACTAGCTGGGAGACCCAGTACTTC	CASSQETSWETQYF
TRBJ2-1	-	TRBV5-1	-	TGCGCCAGCAGCTCCAACTATTTCGTCAATGAGCAGTTCTTC	CASSSNYFVNEQFF
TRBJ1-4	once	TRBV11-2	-	TGTGCCAGCAGTTTTAATACAGGGTCAGCTGAAAAACTGTTTTTT	CASSFNTGSAEKLFF
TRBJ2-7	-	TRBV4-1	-	TGCGCCAGCAGCCAGGTTGTACAGGGTGTCTACGAGCAGTACTTC	CASSQVVQGVYEQYF
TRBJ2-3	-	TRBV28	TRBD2	TGTGCTGCGGGACTAGCCCGAAGCACAGATACGCAGTATTTT	CAAGLARSTDTQYF
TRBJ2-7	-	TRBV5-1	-	TGCGCCAGCAGCTTGGTTGGAACGGAGAACTACGAGCAGTACTTC	CASSLVGTENYEQYF
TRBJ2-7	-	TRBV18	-	TGTGCCAGCTCAGCCCCTCAGGTCGTCTACGAGCAGTACTTC	CASSAPQVVYEQYF
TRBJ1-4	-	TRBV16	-	TGTGCCAGCAGCCACGTCGGGGACTATAATGAAAAACTGTTTTTT	CASSHVGDYNEKLFF
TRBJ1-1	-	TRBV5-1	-	TGCGCCAGCAGCCAGGGGACGGCGAACACTGAAGCTTTCTTT	CASSQGTANTEAFF
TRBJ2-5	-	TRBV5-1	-	TGCGCCAGCAGGGACGGAGGCCAAGAGACCCAGTACTTC	CASRDGGQETQYF
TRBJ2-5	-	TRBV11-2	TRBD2	TGTGCCAGCAGACGACTAGCGGGGTGGGGTTCTGGAGAGACCCAGTACTTC	CASRRLAGWGSGETQYF
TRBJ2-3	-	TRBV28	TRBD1	TGTGCCAGCACCCTATGGGACAGGGTTACAGATACGCAGTATTTT	CASTLWDRVTDTQYF
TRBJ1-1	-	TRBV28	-	TGTGCCAGCAGTTTTCGGGAGCCCAACCGACGGGGCTTGGCTGAAGCTTTCTTT	CASSFREPNRRGLAEAFF
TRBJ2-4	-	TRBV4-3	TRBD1	TGCGCCAGCAGCCCAGGACAGGGAGAAGGCAGGGTAGCCAAAAACATTCAGTACTTC	CASSPGQGEGRVAKNIQYF
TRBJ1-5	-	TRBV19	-	TGTGCCAGTAGTCCTCAGGGCACAGACCCATATCAGCCCCAGCATTTT	CASSPQGTDPYQPQHF
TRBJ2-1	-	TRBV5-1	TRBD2	TGCGCCAGCGGGGGGGACTCATCCTACAATGAGCAGTTCTTC	CASGGDSSYNEQFF
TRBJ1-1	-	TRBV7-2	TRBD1	TGTGCCAGCTCCCGGGACAGGGACACTGAAGCTTTCTTT	CASSRDRDTEAFF
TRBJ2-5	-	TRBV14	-	TGTGCCAGCAGCTCGCAAGAGACCCAGTACTTC	CASSSQETQYF